This TCR beta chain was documented in a study of cytomegalovirus exposure and HLA in healthy donors. 13 Jbeta primers and 60 Vbeta primers were used for the PCR. Using immunoSEQ multiplex PCR, the repertoire was profiled, and TCRdb retains in-frame clones only, with some absent. The sample records approximately 170,000 clones, 75% to 90% being singletons. This clone was recorded a few times. Trimming pared 8 bases from V and 5 bases from J, leaving 18 bases between. Germline V gives CDR1 MNHNS, CDR2 SASEGT. This CDR3 comprises 14 residues. Specimen: PBMCs. The TCR originated in a male donor in good health and CMV-seronegative. The chain joins TRBV6-1 to TRBJ1-2; D perhaps matches TRBD1 (5 bases). CDR3: CASEELLQGYGYTF. The DNA of the CDR3 is TGTGCCAGCGAAGAGCTCTTGCAGGGTTATGGCTACACCTTC.